This T cell receptor (beta chain) was sequenced for a study of T cells expressing NK-cell markers. Study-wide results and caveats: It was still unclear whether expanded NKG2C+ T cell clones were HCMV specific.

UMI-tagged 5'RACE template switching yielded the TCR beta cDNA. Following a re-call of the 5' RACE reads, TCRdb has one entry per CDR3 protein and lacks DNA. This sample's clone table lists 550,000 to 600,000 distinct CDR3 sequences. Points on this clonotype: Its specificity is not known.

Germline V gene data show CDR1 as SGHTA and CDR2 as FQGNSA. CDR3 size: 15 residues. The J gene is TRBJ2-7, the V gene TRBV7-2; TCRdb calls TRBD1, which cannot be checked without DNA. This TCR derives from a man younger than 35 in good health. Sequencing was performed on blood T cells: a sorted CD56 or NKG2C T cell subset, CD4+ or CD8+ T cells, or bulk PBMC T cells (not recorded which). Here the CDR3 reads CASSLIGGGGYEQYF.